These T cell receptor beta chains were read from a single sample in a study of OX40 agonist ivuxolimab in advanced cancers. This table comes from immunoSEQ multiplex PCR, and its TCRdb copy is limited to in-frame clones, with some not included. In the table there are roughly 59,000 clones, roughly four fifths of which are singletons. The source was CD4+ or CD8+ T cells sorted from blood, collected in a trial of the OX40 agonist ivuxolimab. The receptor set was obtained from an adult with an advanced solid tumor such as melanoma, head and neck, liver or kidney cancer. Each CDR3 is given with its conserved first and last residue. Each record gives: V gene, J gene, clone size, D gene, CDR3 protein, CDR3 DNA. D genes are given only for firm matches. Not every row has a clone size; where given, it reads once, few, many or a size class.

>TRBV19|TRBJ1-2|NA|TRBD1
CASSRGQGDYGYTF
TGTGCCAGTAGTAGAGGACAGGGGGACTATGGCTACACCTTC
>TRBV11-2|TRBJ2-3|NA|TRBD2
CASSLGGTTKGDTQYF
TGTGCCAGCAGCTTAGGGGGGACTACCAAGGGAGATACGCAGTATTTT
>TRBV5-1|TRBJ1-5|NA|NA
CASSLGDTDQPQHF
TGCGCCAGCAGCTTGGGGGACACGGATCAGCCCCAGCATTTT
>TRBV5-6|TRBJ2-3|NA|NA
CASSRGLKGADTQYF
TGTGCCAGCAGCAGGGGACTCAAAGGGGCAGATACGCAGTATTTT
>TRBV29-1|TRBJ1-2|NA|NA
CSVEAGLRYGYTF
TGCAGCGTTGAGGCAGGCCTGCGCTATGGCTACACCTTC
>TRBV7-2|TRBJ1-2|NA|NA
CASSLASYGYTF
TGTGCCAGCAGCTTAGCGAGCTATGGCTACACCTTC
>TRBV11-3|TRBJ1-1|NA|NA
CASSREPNTEAFF
TGTGCCAGCAGCCGGGAACCGAACACTGAAGCTTTCTTT
>TRBV7-2|TRBJ2-5|NA|TRBD1
CASSLRSGSTGGLKTQYF
TGTGCCAGCAGCTTACGCTCCGGTTCGACAGGGGGCTTGAAGACCCAGTACTTC
>TRBV5-1|TRBJ2-1|NA|NA
CASSLGRPPLNEQFF
TGCGCCAGCAGCTTGGGACGGCCACCCCTCAATGAGCAGTTCTTC
>TRBV18|TRBJ1-1|NA|NA
CASSPPTGFTEAFF
TGTGCCAGCTCACCACCGACTGGTTTCACTGAAGCTTTCTTT
>TRBV19|TRBJ2-1|once|NA
CASSIRDTTRNEQFF
TGTGCCAGTAGTATCAGGGACACTACGCGAAATGAGCAGTTCTTC
>TRBV16|TRBJ1-5|few|TRBD1
CASSQQGARGNQPQHF
TGTGCCAGCAGCCAACAGGGGGCTAGGGGCAATCAGCCCCAGCATTTT
>TRBV6-5|TRBJ1-5|NA|TRBD1
CASRRTGDSNQPQHF
TGTGCCAGCAGAAGGACAGGGGATAGCAATCAGCCCCAGCATTTT
>TRBV11-2|TRBJ2-7|NA|NA
CASSFEGSSYEQYF
TGTGCCAGCAGCTTCGAGGGGAGCTCCTACGAGCAGTACTTC
>TRBV6-6|TRBJ1-5|NA|NA
CASSYVTGSNQPQHF
TGTGCCAGCAGTTACGTTACAGGGTCCAATCAGCCCCAGCATTTT
>TRBV2|TRBJ2-7|NA|TRBD1
CASSGQGYEQYF
TGTGCCAGCAGTGGACAGGGCTACGAGCAGTACTTC
>TRBV6-5|TRBJ1-1|NA|NA
CASRTADLTTEAFF
TGTGCCAGCAGAACAGCGGACCTAACCACTGAAGCTTTCTTT
>TRBV5-6|TRBJ1-1|NA|TRBD1
CASSLGDRGSRWNTEAFF
TGTGCCAGCAGCTTGGGCGACAGGGGGAGTAGATGGAACACTGAAGCTTTCTTT
>TRBV6-5|TRBJ1-3|NA|NA
CASKQGGPRNTIYF
TGTGCCAGCAAGCAGGGAGGACCACGAAACACCATATATTTT
>TRBV30|TRBJ1-1|NA|NA
CAWNLLRGRAFF
TGTGCCTGGAACCTTCTTAGGGGGAGGGCTTTCTTT
>TRBV5-6|TRBJ1-2|NA|NA
CASSLAAEPYGYTF
TGTGCCAGCAGCTTGGCGGCGGAACCATATGGCTACACCTTC
>TRBV6-6|TRBJ2-7|NA|NA
CASSETGLSYEQYF
TGTGCCAGCAGCGAGACGGGGCTCTCCTACGAGCAGTACTTC
>TRBV10-3|TRBJ1-1|once|TRBD1
CATLGQGANTEAFF
TGTGCCACCTTGGGACAGGGGGCGAACACTGAAGCTTTCTTT
>TRBV30|TRBJ1-3|NA|NA
CAWSTGFPNTIYF
TGTGCCTGGAGCACAGGGTTCCCAAACACCATATATTTT